These 17 T cell receptor beta chains share one sample of origin, sequenced in a study of cytomegalovirus exposure and HLA in healthy donors. PCR involved 60 Vbeta and 13 Jbeta primers. Measured with immunoSEQ multiplex PCR; TCRdb has only the in-frame clones, and not every one. The sample holds a few hundred thousand clones, roughly four fifths seen once. The sequenced sample consisted of PBMCs. The receptors stem from a woman aged 45 to 65 in good health and CMV-seropositive.

The chain employs TRBV9 and TRBJ2-1, with TRBD2 identical over 10 bases. The CDR3 has 17 amino acids. V gave up 0 bases and J gave up 6 bases; unmatched junction bases: 9. Germline V gene lookup returns CDR1 SGDLS and CDR2 YYNGEE. This chain's CDR3 is CASSVVPAASGGNEQFF. For the CDR3, the DNA is TGTGCCAGCAGCGTAGTCCCGGCGGCTAGCGGGGGCAATGAGCAGTTCTTC.

The chain is built from TRBV19 and TRBJ2-7; D possibly corresponds to TRBD2 (5 bases). The CDR3 totals 13 residues. V lost 5 bases and J 2 bases, leaving 10 bases between the germline ends. The V gene's germline CDR1 is LNHDA and CDR2 SQIVND (reference sequence). The CDR3, as DNA: TGTGCCAGTAGTTCCCTCGGGACCTACGAGCAGTACTTC. Translated: CASSSLGTYEQYF.

This rearrangement joins TRBV27 to TRBJ1-1; 9 nucleotides agree with TRBD1. The CDR3 totals 15 residues. The trim removed 1 base at V and 1 base at J, leaving 1 base unmatched. In germline, CDR1 is MNHEY, CDR2 SMNVEV (reference sequence). The CDR3 coding sequence is TGTGCCAGCAGTTTATGGGGACAGGGGAACACTGAAGCTTTCTTT. This translates into CASSLWGQGNTEAFF.

The chain carries TRBV6-5 and TRBJ1-2, with D tentatively TRBD1 (6 bases). The CDR3 is made up of 14 amino acids. Trimming cost V 6 bases and J 4 bases, with 15 bases left between them. Germline V lookup: CDR1 MNHEY, CDR2 SVGAGI. CDR3 nucleotides: TGTGCCAGCAGAAAACAGGGAACGGTCTATGGCTACACCTTC. This translates into CASRKQGTVYGYTF.

The chain couples TRBV6-6 to TRBJ1-4; D gene uncertain. V shed 5 bases and J shed 7 bases, with 14 bases lying between them. The CDR3 extends over 14 amino acids. Germline V lookup: CDR1 MNHNY, CDR2 SVGAGI (reference sequence). The chain's CDR3 is CASSNRRLPEKLFF. The CDR3 DNA follows: TGTGCCAGCAGTAACAGACGTCTCCCTGAAAAACTGTTTTTT.

The chain combines TRBV21-1 with TRBJ1-4; the table's D call, TRBD1, has no DNA check behind it. TRBV21-1 is shown as a pseudogene. This CDR3 spans 14 amino acids. CDR3 sequence: CASSNGTENEKLFF. The CDR3, as DNA: TGTGCCAGCAGCAACGGGACAGAAAATGAAAAACTGTTTTTT.

The CDR3 coding sequence is TGTGCCAGCAGTAAAGACACCGCTGGTAATCAGCCCCAGCATTTT. This encodes CASSKDTAGNQPQHF. The J gene is TRBJ1-5, the V gene TRBV2; D remains ambiguous. The V gene's germline CDR1 is SNHLY and CDR2 FYNNEI. CDR3 length: 15 amino acids. Trimming removed 5 bases at V and 4 bases at J, with 15 bases between.

The chain's CDR3 is CASSFSGAAYEQYF. The CDR3 region has the DNA TGTGCCAGCAGCTTTTCTGGGGCGGCCTACGAGCAGTACTTC. The chain links TRBV7-9 to TRBJ2-7; possible D gene TRBD1, 5 bases. CDR3 length equals 14 residues. Looked up from germline, CDR1 is SEHNR and CDR2 is FQNEAQ (reference sequence). The V end was cut by 3 bases, the J end by 2 bases, with 11 bases between.

The chain is built from TRBV6-4 and TRBJ2-1, with D perhaps TRBD1 (6 bases). Germline CDR1 and CDR2: MRHNA and SNTAGT. CDR3 length: 14 amino acids. Trimming took 0 bases from V and 3 from J, leaving 6 bases between them. The CDR3 protein is CASSDSGGYNEQFF. CDR3 nucleotides: TGTGCCAGCAGTGACTCAGGGGGCTACAATGAGCAGTTCTTC.

The chain links TRBV7-2 to TRBJ1-2; no clear D gene. Between the trimmed V and J ends, which lost 4 bases and 4 bases, there was a span of 13 bases. The CDR3 runs to 14 residues. CDR1 and CDR2 (germline): SGHTA, FQGNSA. CDR3 amino acids: CASSSSPGLYGYTF. CDR3 in DNA: TGTGCCAGCAGCTCCTCGCCAGGCCTCTATGGCTACACCTTC.

This chain links TRBV28 with TRBJ1-2; 9 positions match TRBD1. The CDR3 is 12 amino acids. Trimming at V came to 10 bases and at J to 7 bases, leaving 7 bases not matched to a gene. Looked up from germline, CDR1 is MDHEN and CDR2 is SYDVKM. CDR3 in DNA: TGTGCCAATGGGGACAGGGTGGGTGGCTACACCTTC. It encodes CANGDRVGGYTF.

The chain recombines TRBV5-6 with TRBJ1-2, with 7 bases matching TRBD1. CDR1 SGHDT and CDR2 YYEEEE come from the germline V gene. Trimming removed 5 bases from V and 8 bases from J; junction bases left unmatched: 12. The CDR3 has 14 residues. CDR3 coding DNA: TGTGCCAGCAGACGCCGTGCAGGGGGTTACGGCTACACCTTC. It encodes CASRRRAGGYGYTF. The complete variable domain, with remaining parts taken from reference TRBV5-6 and TRBJ1-2, reads DAGVTQSPTHLIKTRGQQVTLRCSPKSGHDTVSWYQQALGQGPQFIFQYYEEEERQRGNFPDRFSGHQFPNYSSELNVNALLLGDSALYLCASRRRAGGYGYTFGSGTRLTVV.

This chain links TRBV28 with TRBJ1-5, with a tentative D call TRBD1 (6 bases). V was cut by 6 bases and J by 2 bases, with 17 bases left in between. This CDR3 is 16 amino acids long. In germline, CDR1 is MDHEN, CDR2 SYDVKM. CDR3 nucleotides: TGTGCCAGCAGCCATAGGGGGTACCGACGCAATCAGCCCCAGCATTTT. This codes for CASSHRGYRRNQPQHF.

This rearrangement joins TRBV15 to TRBJ1-4, with D possibly TRBD1 on 6 matching bases. CDR1 is LNHNV and CDR2 is YYDKDF in the germline V gene (reference sequence). The CDR3 is made up of 16 amino acids. V was shortened by 5 bases and J by 5 bases, with 18 bases between the two germline ends. CDR3 bases: TGTGCCACCAGCCTTTTAATTACAGGGTTAAATGAAAAACTGTTTTTT. Protein: CATSLLITGLNEKLFF.

The chain combines TRBV9 with TRBJ1-1, with D uncertain. The germline V and J ends were trimmed by 0 bases and 1 base, with 4 bases remaining between them. In germline, CDR1 is SGDLS, CDR2 YYNGEE. This CDR3 has 13 residues. CDR3 nucleotides: TGTGCCAGCAGCGTAGTACAGAACACTGAAGCTTTCTTT. It codes for CASSVVQNTEAFF.

The V call is TRBV7-2, the J call TRBJ1-2; 8 nucleotides align to TRBD1. Germline V lookup: CDR1 SGHTA, CDR2 FQGNSA. The trim removed 5 bases at V and 7 bases at J, leaving 9 bases unmatched. The CDR3 totals 14 residues. CDR3 protein: CASSGGQGATGYTF. The CDR3 region has the DNA TGTGCCAGCAGCGGAGGGCAGGGGGCGACTGGCTACACCTTC.

The chain links TRBV7-9 to TRBJ1-1; no definite D call. The CDR3 is made up of 13 amino acids. V gave up 5 bases and J gave up 1 base, with 8 bases separating them. CDR1 and CDR2 (germline): SEHNR, FQNEAQ (reference sequence). The CDR3 sequence is CASSTVANTEAFF. The CDR3 DNA reads as TGTGCCAGCAGCACCGTGGCGAACACTGAAGCTTTCTTT.